These T cell receptor beta chains were read from a single sample in a study of T cell repertoires in cytomegalovirus infection. In TCRdb, the reads were re-called with MiXCR into one record per CDR3 protein. The sample carries hundreds of thousands of distinct CDR3 sequences, 42% recorded once. No antigen has been identified for these receptors. The source material was cultured PBMCs, sampled from culture after CMV antigen stimulation. The origin of the receptors is a human donor in good health (CMV status not recorded). Some clones in this sample may be carry-over from other donors' samples. CDR3s include the opening cysteine and the closing phenylalanine or tryptophan. Fields, in order: clone size, J gene, D gene, V gene, CDR3 DNA, CDR3 protein. A D gene is named only where the DNA matches it firmly. Size is omitted from some rows. Given values are once, few, many or a class for expanded clones.

clone size: NA
J gene: TRBJ1-5
D gene: NA
V gene: TRBV6-6
CDR3 DNA: TGTGCCAGCACCTTAGACAGAAATCTAAATCAGCCCCAGCATTTT
CDR3 protein: CASTLDRNLNQPQHF

clone size: few
J gene: TRBJ1-5
D gene: NA
V gene: TRBV27
CDR3 DNA: TGTGCCAGCAGTGGAAACTACAGGTCTCGCAATCAGCCCCAGCATTTT
CDR3 protein: CASSGNYRSRNQPQHF

clone size: few
J gene: TRBJ1-2
D gene: NA
V gene: TRBV7-2
CDR3 DNA: TGTGCCAGCAGCCCCGGGGGCAGCACGGAGGTCTATGGCTACACCTTC
CDR3 protein: CASSPGGSTEVYGYTF

clone size: NA
J gene: TRBJ2-4
D gene: NA
V gene: TRBV5-1
CDR3 DNA: TGCGCCAGCAGCTTTGGACCCGACGGCATTCAGTACTTC
CDR3 protein: CASSFGPDGIQYF

clone size: NA
J gene: TRBJ1-2
D gene: NA
V gene: TRBV15
CDR3 DNA: TGTGCCACCAGCAGAGGCCTGGGACGGAACTATGGCTACACCTTC
CDR3 protein: CATSRGLGRNYGYTF

clone size: NA
J gene: TRBJ2-1
D gene: NA
V gene: TRBV7-9
CDR3 DNA: TGTGCCAGCACTCGGGATCCGGACAATGAGCAGTTCTTC
CDR3 protein: CASTRDPDNEQFF

clone size: many
J gene: TRBJ2-2
D gene: NA
V gene: TRBV7-2
CDR3 DNA: TGTGCCAGCAGCTTATTCGGGGTGGTCACCGGGGAGCTGTTTTTT
CDR3 protein: CASSLFGVVTGELFF

clone size: NA
J gene: TRBJ2-5
D gene: TRBD2
V gene: TRBV20-1
CDR3 DNA: TGCAGTGCTGTAGCTACTAGCGGGGGGCGAGAGACCCAGTACTTC
CDR3 protein: CSAVATSGGRETQYF

clone size: NA
J gene: TRBJ1-1
D gene: NA
V gene: TRBV11-2
CDR3 DNA: TGTGCCAGCAGCTTTAGACGGATGAACACTGAAGCTTTCTTT
CDR3 protein: CASSFRRMNTEAFF

clone size: few
J gene: TRBJ1-5
D gene: NA
V gene: TRBV19
CDR3 DNA: TGTGCCAGTAGTCTCCGACCCGCGAGCCGTCTACAGCCCCAGCATTTT
CDR3 protein: CASSLRPASRLQPQHF

clone size: NA
J gene: TRBJ2-2
D gene: NA
V gene: TRBV5-1
CDR3 DNA: TGCGCCAGCAGCCTTACACTAGCTGACTACACCGGGGAGCTGTTTTTT
CDR3 protein: CASSLTLADYTGELFF

clone size: many
J gene: TRBJ1-2
D gene: TRBD1
V gene: TRBV7-2
CDR3 DNA: TGTGCCAGCAGCAGTAACAGGGGATTCGGCGGCTACACCTTC
CDR3 protein: CASSSNRGFGGYTF

clone size: NA
J gene: TRBJ1-6
D gene: NA
V gene: TRBV11-2
CDR3 DNA: TGTGCCAGCAGCTTAGAGGCAGGGGTTGGCTCTGCCCTCCACTTT
CDR3 protein: CASSLEAGVGSALHF

clone size: NA
J gene: TRBJ2-3
D gene: NA
V gene: TRBV6-2/TRBV6-3
CDR3 DNA: TGTGCCAGCAGTTACGACGGGGTCACAGATACGCAGTATTTT
CDR3 protein: CASSYDGVTDTQYF

clone size: many
J gene: TRBJ1-5
D gene: NA
V gene: TRBV7-2
CDR3 DNA: TGTGCCAGCAGCTTACTTGCGGGGGGCAATCAGCCCCAGCATTTT
CDR3 protein: CASSLLAGGNQPQHF

clone size: few
J gene: TRBJ1-6
D gene: NA
V gene: TRBV7-9
CDR3 DNA: TGTGCCAGCAGCACGTGGGACGCGAGGTCCTATAATTCACCCCTCCACTTT
CDR3 protein: CASSTWDARSYNSPLHF

clone size: NA
J gene: TRBJ2-2
D gene: NA
V gene: TRBV12-3/TRBV12-4
CDR3 DNA: TGTGCCAGCACTTTTGGGCCCTCCACCGGGGAGCTGTTTTTT
CDR3 protein: CASTFGPSTGELFF

clone size: NA
J gene: TRBJ2-4
D gene: TRBD2
V gene: TRBV20-1
CDR3 DNA: TGCAGTGCTAGCCCCCCGGGAGGGTCGAACATTCAGTACTTC
CDR3 protein: CSASPPGGSNIQYF

clone size: NA
J gene: TRBJ2-7
D gene: TRBD1
V gene: TRBV6-5
CDR3 DNA: TGTGCCAGCACGGCATTAGGGACAGGGAACTACGAGCAGTACTTC
CDR3 protein: CASTALGTGNYEQYF

clone size: NA
J gene: TRBJ2-2
D gene: TRBD1
V gene: TRBV12-3/TRBV12-4
CDR3 DNA: TGTGCCAGCACTCAAAACAGGGGAACGAACACCGGGGAGCTGTTTTTT
CDR3 protein: CASTQNRGTNTGELFF

clone size: few
J gene: TRBJ1-5
D gene: NA
V gene: TRBV19
CDR3 DNA: TGTGCCAGTAAGGGGGATCAGCCCCAGCATTTT
CDR3 protein: CASKGDQPQHF

clone size: NA
J gene: TRBJ2-3
D gene: NA
V gene: TRBV19
CDR3 DNA: TGTGCCAGTAGTCGGCCAGGGGCAGATACGCAGTATTTT
CDR3 protein: CASSRPGADTQYF

clone size: NA
J gene: TRBJ1-2
D gene: NA
V gene: TRBV11-2
CDR3 DNA: TGTGCCAGCAGCTTAGATTTTGGGGCGCGGTATGGCTACACCTTC
CDR3 protein: CASSLDFGARYGYTF

clone size: few
J gene: TRBJ2-7
D gene: TRBD2
V gene: TRBV7-9
CDR3 DNA: TGTGCCAGCAGCCAGACTAGCGCCTCGAGAGGGGCTCTCTACGAGCAGTACTTC
CDR3 protein: CASSQTSASRGALYEQYF

clone size: few
J gene: TRBJ2-1
D gene: NA
V gene: TRBV7-2
CDR3 DNA: TGTGCCAGCAGCTTAGGTCCCAGGCCGAACTCCTACAATGAGCAGTTCTTC
CDR3 protein: CASSLGPRPNSYNEQFF

clone size: few
J gene: TRBJ2-7
D gene: TRBD2
V gene: TRBV7-2
CDR3 DNA: TGTGCCAGCAGCTTAGCGAGTAGCGGGGGATTCTATACGCTAACCTACGAGCAGTACTTC
CDR3 protein: CASSLASSGGFYTLTYEQYF

clone size: NA
J gene: TRBJ2-2
D gene: NA
V gene: TRBV7-9
CDR3 DNA: TGTGCCAGCAGCTTAGGGAGCAGAGTCGGGGAGCTGTTTTTT
CDR3 protein: CASSLGSRVGELFF

clone size: NA
J gene: TRBJ1-1
D gene: TRBD1
V gene: TRBV27
CDR3 DNA: TGTGCCAGCAGTTCACAGACAGGGATGAACACTGAAGCTTTCTTT
CDR3 protein: CASSSQTGMNTEAFF

clone size: NA
J gene: TRBJ1-3
D gene: NA
V gene: TRBV25-1
CDR3 DNA: TGTGCCAGCAGTGAAAGGGGACATCGAAACACCATATATTTT
CDR3 protein: CASSERGHRNTIYF

clone size: NA
J gene: TRBJ1-2
D gene: TRBD1
V gene: TRBV18
CDR3 DNA: TGTGCCAGCTCACCACCTTATCGGACAGGGGCTCTCTATGGCTACACCTTC
CDR3 protein: CASSPPYRTGALYGYTF

clone size: NA
J gene: TRBJ2-5
D gene: NA
V gene: TRBV7-2
CDR3 DNA: TGTGCCAGCAGCGCCGTCGTGGGGCCAGAGACCCAGTACTTC
CDR3 protein: CASSAVVGPETQYF

clone size: NA
J gene: TRBJ1-4
D gene: NA
V gene: TRBV7-2
CDR3 DNA: TGTGCCAGCAGCTTAATGGGGATGGGGCTTAATAATGAAAAACTGTTTTTT
CDR3 protein: CASSLMGMGLNNEKLFF

clone size: NA
J gene: TRBJ2-2
D gene: TRBD2
V gene: TRBV7-8
CDR3 DNA: TGTGCCAGCAGCTTACCGGCTAGCGGGGTAGCGAACACCGGGGAGCTGTTTTTT
CDR3 protein: CASSLPASGVANTGELFF